The following is a TCR beta chain sequence with its context. Its target is not known. Sequencing used immunoSEQ multiplex PCR; TCRdb keeps in-frame clones, though not all of them. The sample lists around 45,000 clones; around 77% were seen once. This specimen belongs to a study of vaccination effects on CD4 cells after COVID-19. Antigen-specific CD4+ T cells were expanded with viral peptide pools in the ViraFEST assay before sequencing. Culturing for 9 to 10 days preceded CD4+ T cell isolation. Testing of the vaccine recipients showed negative nucleocapsid antibodies and no prior SARS-CoV-2 infection. For each well, about 2 million PBMC were cultured with roughly 11 IU/ml IL-2 and 8 to 10 ug/ml peptides. On days 3 and 7, fresh IL-2 medium replaced half the medium. V trimming: 7 bases; J trimming: 4 bases; junction bases outside the gene matches: 4. The CDR3 runs to 12 residues. The germline CDR1 and CDR2 sequences are SQVTM and ANQGSEA.

This specimen was CD4+ T cells from PBMCs cultured with SARS-CoV-2 spike peptides, taken before COVID-19 vaccination. The chain uses TRBV29-1 and TRBJ2-5, with 9 bases matching TRBD1. The clonotype was recovered from a human donor who received a COVID-19 vaccine. The chain's CDR3 is CSDMTGGETQYF. CDR3 nucleotide sequence: TGCAGCGATATGACAGGGGGAGAGACCCAGTACTTC.